The 20 T cell receptor beta chains reported below all come from one sample, sequenced in a study of T cell responses to AZD1222 COVID-19 vaccine (dated by TCRdb to the early 2020s). The sample's time point label, decoded: about 28 days (+/-7) after the second vaccine dose. Libraries were made using the immunoSEQ multiplex PCR assay. TCRdb obtained this table from immuneACCESS and retained in-frame rearrangements with V and J assigned. These tables miss some clones; where compared with another copy, unresolved V genes account for less than half of the shortfall, and the remainder is unexplained. The sample profile shows more than 110,000 clones; 88% of them were found once. The ten largest make up around 3% of the sample. This specimen was peripheral blood, taken 28 days after the second AZD1222 dose. These receptors were collected from an adult who received the AZD1222 COVID-19 vaccine.

The chain carries TRBV5-1 and TRBJ1-1, with D unresolved. Trimming took off 0 bases at V and 1 base at J, with 7 bases between the two ends. CDR1 and CDR2 (germline): SGHRS, YFSETQ. CDR3 length: 14 amino acids. Written as DNA, the CDR3 is TGCGCCAGCAGCTTGGGAAGAGAGAACACTGAAGCTTTCTTT. It encodes CASSLGRENTEAFF. Full variable domain (outside the CDR3, taken from reference TRBV5-1 and TRBJ1-1): KAGVTQTPRYLIKTRGQQVTLSCSPISGHRSVSWYQQTPGQGLQFLFEYFSETQRNKGNFPGRFSGRQFSNSRSEMNVSTLELGDSALYLCASSLGRENTEAFFGQGTRLTVV.

V and J are TRBV6-6 and TRBJ1-3; D remains unclear. The CDR3 is made up of 16 amino acids. The germline V gene has CDR1 MNHNY and CDR2 SVGAGI (reference sequence). Trimming shortened V by 3 bases and J by 7 bases, and 19 bases separated the two germline ends. Here the CDR3 reads CASSYGHLSPKNTIYF. In DNA form, the CDR3 reads TGTGCCAGCAGTTATGGGCACCTTTCCCCTAAGAACACCATATATTTT.

This clone has a count of ten or more. One end of the junction does not line up with germline, which may come from a read error. V usage is TRBV7-7 and J usage is TRBJ2-5; tentatively, D is TRBD1 or TRBD2 (5 bases each). This CDR3 has 22 amino acids. Germline lookup yields CDR1 SSHAT and CDR2 FNYEAQ (reference sequence). DNA of the CDR3: TGTGCTAGCAGGCTTAGGGTCTTGTATTTAGGGACCTCAGGGAGAACGTGGGAGACCCAGTACTTC. It codes for CASRLRVLYLGTSGRTWETQYF. The full variable domain, its missing parts supplied by reference TRBV7-7 and TRBJ2-5, is GAGVSQSPRYKVTKRGQDVTLRCDPISSHATLYWYQQALGQGPEFLTYFNYEAQPDKSGLPSDRFSAERPEGSISTLTIQRTEQRDSAMYRCASRLRVLYLGTSGRTWETQYFGPGTRLLVL.

The V call is TRBV24-1, the J call TRBJ1-2, with D possibly matching TRBD1 (5 bases). The CDR3 spans 14 residues. The germline V and J ends were trimmed by 2 bases and 7 bases, with 13 bases remaining between them. The germline V gene has CDR1 KGHDR and CDR2 SFDVKD. CDR3 in DNA: TGTGCCACCAGTGATTCTCAGGGTCGTTTTGGCTACACCTTC. Its translation is CATSDSQGRFGYTF.

The chain carries TRBV27 and TRBJ1-6; D is possibly TRBD1 (5 bases). CDR1 is MNHEY, CDR2 SMNVEV, per germline (reference sequence). V was shortened by 0 bases and J by 10 bases, with 16 bases between the two germline ends. The CDR3 contains 16 residues. CDR3 protein: CASSLSIPGNGSPLHF. In DNA form, the CDR3 reads TGTGCCAGCAGTTTATCGATTCCAGGGAACGGGTCACCCCTCCACTTT.

The J gene is TRBJ1-1, the V gene TRBV6-5; D is unresolved. V dropped 4 bases and J dropped 11 bases, with 11 bases sitting between them. Germline assignment: CDR1 MNHEY and CDR2 SVGAGI. There are 11 residues in the CDR3. For the CDR3, the DNA is TGTGCCAGCAGTTCCCTCGTGGCGGCTTTCTTT. It encodes CASSSLVAAFF.

The J gene is TRBJ2-3, the V gene TRBV29-1; D remains unclear. This CDR3 contains 10 residues. Germline V gives CDR1 SQVTM, CDR2 ANQGSEA. With 1 base removed from V and 10 bases from J, the gap between germline ends came to 6 bases. CDR3 loop: CSVEVMSQYF. The CDR3 bases are TGCAGCGTTGAAGTTATGTCGCAGTATTTT.

The J gene is TRBJ1-2, the V gene TRBV7-2, with TRBD1 identical over 8 bases. The CDR3 covers 15 residues. Trimming at V came to 5 bases and at J to 3 bases, leaving 8 bases not matched to a gene. Looked up from germline, CDR1 is SGHTA and CDR2 is FQGNSA. The CDR3 sequence is CASSGRTGTYYGYTF. Written as DNA, the CDR3 is TGTGCCAGCAGCGGTAGGACAGGGACATACTATGGCTACACCTTC.

The rearrangement uses TRBV28 and TRBJ2-7, with 8 bases lining up with TRBD1. Germline assignment: CDR1 MDHEN and CDR2 SYDVKM. Trimming took 6 bases from V and 1 from J; bases not matched to a gene: 11. This CDR3 has 16 residues. In DNA form, the CDR3 reads TGTGCCAGCAGATCCTTTAGGGACAGGTCATCCTACGAGCAGTACTTC. Translated: CASRSFRDRSSYEQYF.

V and J are TRBV28 and TRBJ1-1, with D unclear. The V and J ends lost 9 bases and 10 bases respectively, with 6 bases between them. The germline V gene has CDR1 MDHEN and CDR2 SYDVKM. CDR3 length: 8 amino acids. For the CDR3, the DNA is TGTGCCAGTAATCCAGCTTTCTTT. It encodes CASNPAFF. Full variable domain (outside the CDR3, taken from reference TRBV28 and TRBJ1-1): DVKVTQSSRYLVKRTGEKVFLECVQDMDHENMFWYRQDPGLGLRLIYFSYDVKMKEKGDIPEGYSVSREKKERFSLILESASTNQTSMYLCASNPAFFGQGTRLTVV.

The CDR3 sequence: CASSLSGGTDTQYF. The CDR3 nucleotides read TGTGCCAGCAGCCTAAGCGGAGGCACAGATACGCAGTATTTT. This chain links TRBV5-5 with TRBJ2-3; D may be TRBD2 (5 bases). The CDR3 is made up of 14 amino acids. V lost 4 bases and J 1 base, leaving 10 bases between the germline ends. Germline loops: CDR1 SGHKS, CDR2 YYEKEE (reference sequence).

In nucleotides, the CDR3 is TGTGCCAGCGCCGACAGGGGAGGCAATCAGCCCCAGCATTTT. Translating it yields CASADRGGNQPQHF. The rearrangement uses TRBV6-5 and TRBJ1-5; 8 bases agree with TRBD1. J gave up 2 bases and V 8 bases, and 5 bases lay outside the gene matches. The length of the CDR3 is 14 residues. The germline V gene encodes CDR1 MNHEY and CDR2 SVGAGI.

The chain has TRBV2 and TRBJ1-6; maybe TRBD1 (5 bases). The CDR3 consists of 13 residues. CDR1 and CDR2 from the germline V gene are SNHLY and FYNNEI. The germline V and J ends were trimmed by 4 bases and 7 bases, with 8 bases remaining between them. This chain's CDR3 is CASSGGHNSPLHF. DNA for the CDR3: TGTGCCAGCAGTGGAGGACACAATTCACCCCTCCACTTT. The full variable domain, with the rest looked up from reference TRBV2 and TRBJ1-6, is EPEVTQTPSHQVTQMGQEVILRCVPISNHLYFYWYRQILGQKVEFLVSFYNNEISEKSEIFDDQFSVERPDGSNFTLKIRSTKLEDSAMYFCASSGGHNSPLHFGNGTRLTVT.

The rearrangement joins TRBV29-1 to TRBJ2-2; TRBD1 matches 11 bases. The CDR3 is 17 residues long. Germline V gene sequence: CDR1 SQVTM, CDR2 ANQGSEA. J lost 3 bases, V lost 3 bases, and 9 bases had no gene match. CDR3: CSVDPGQGAWDTGELFF. As DNA, the CDR3 is TGCAGCGTTGATCCCGGACAGGGGGCCTGGGACACCGGGGAGCTGTTTTTT.

V gene TRBV3-1 (or the pseudogene TRBV3-2) combines with J gene TRBJ1-2; tentatively, D is TRBD1 (5 bases). V dropped 5 bases and J dropped 3 bases, with 16 bases sitting between them. The CDR3 contains 15 residues. Per the germline V gene, CDR1 is LGHDT and CDR2 is YNNKEL (reference sequence). The CDR3 sequence: CASSRQTETYYGYTF. The CDR3 region has the DNA TGTGCCAGCAGCAGACAGACAGAGACATACTATGGCTACACCTTC.

The chain joins TRBV30 to TRBJ1-3; D unresolved. Germline V lookup: CDR1 GTSNPN, CDR2 SVGIG (reference sequence). Between the trimmed V and J ends, which lost 5 bases and 8 bases, there was a span of 10 bases. The CDR3 sequence is 11 residues long. The CDR3 reads CAWAVEDTIYF. CDR3 DNA sequence: TGTGCCTGGGCTGTGGAGGACACCATATATTTT.

In its sample, this clone was seen once. The rearrangement joins TRBV20-1 to TRBJ2-3; no clear D gene. Germline CDR1 DFQATT, CDR2 SNEGSKA (reference sequence). The CDR3 extends over 11 amino acids. Trimming shortened V by 3 bases and J by 5 bases, and 6 bases separated the two germline ends. This CDR3 is CSASGLDTQYF. The CDR3 nucleotides are TGCAGTGCTAGTGGCTTAGATACGCAGTATTTT.

Of note for this clone: A junction end diverges from the germline sequence, so it may reflect a read error. The chain recombines TRBV7-7 with TRBJ2-2; D not resolved. The germline V gene encodes CDR1 SSHAT and CDR2 FNYEAQ (reference sequence). The CDR3 sequence is 12 residues long. CDR3 loop: CASSLEDRELFF. DNA of the CDR3: TGTGCTAGCAGCTTAGAAGACAGGGAGCTGTTTTTT.

The rearrangement links TRBV29-1 to TRBJ2-7; TRBD2 matches 11 bases. CDR1 is SQVTM, CDR2 ANQGSEA, per germline. The CDR3 is made up of 13 amino acids. J was trimmed by 4 bases and V by 5 bases; bases with no gene match: 4. CDR3 sequence: CSVSGTSGYEQYF. CDR3 in DNA: TGCAGCGTTTCCGGGACTAGCGGTTACGAGCAGTACTTC.

This chain joins TRBV19 and TRBJ2-1; tentative D call: TRBD2 (6 bases). Trimming cost V 2 bases and J 3 bases, with 8 bases left between them. Germline CDR1 and CDR2: LNHDA and SQIVND (reference sequence). The length of the CDR3 is 14 residues. For the CDR3, the DNA is TGTGCCAGTAGTATATTTAGCGGCTACAATGAGCAGTTCTTC. The encoded protein is CASSIFSGYNEQFF.